This T cell receptor beta chain was obtained from a study of blood T cell repertoires in COVID-19 (dated by TCRdb to the early 2020s). Regarding the complete study: Samples from collaborators originated in the United States, Italy and Spain and spanned both the acute and convalescent phases of COVID-19. The material from the prospective study consisted of cDNA or gDNA derived from T cells, B-cell-depleted T cells, or PBMCs. Deeply sampled blood TCRbeta repertoires from subjects exposed to, actively infected with, or recovered from COVID-19 were included in the dataset. The repertoires were released in a freely available public database intended as a resource for research on the immune response to SARS-CoV-2. Where available, HLA class I and class II types were taken from metadata supplied by the sample provider and were not determined by assay-based typing. The sample metadata nearly always contained a de-identified subject ID, COVID-19 status, age in years and sex. Samples came from the ongoing ImmuneRACE study (first 160 participants) plus 1,254 subjects from 6 global collaborators.

The CDR3, cysteine through phenylalanine, is 16 amino acids long. Here the CDR3 DNA is all that survives: 48 bases in frame from base 1. A distance of 19 bases separates the germline ends of V and J, which lose 5 bases and 3 bases respectively. In the germline V gene (reference sequence), CDR1 corresponds to LGHDT and CDR2 to YNNKEL. The paper's findings and limits, for the study overall: Clinical and demographic metadata were provided uncurated, with the amount varying by source and participant.

For this clone: Its target antigen remains unknown. No base quality information exists; no much larger clone differs at one position.

TCRbeta CDR3 regions were amplified from genomic DNA using the immunoSEQ Assay, a bias-controlled multiplex PCR. The paper's data handling went like this. The number of nucleated cells in each sample was estimated by amplification of reference gene primers within the assay. Sequence reads were collapsed and filtered to measure the absolute abundance of every unique TCRbeta CDR3 rearrangement. For each sample, productive Simpson clonality was calculated as the square root of Simpson's diversity index over productive rearrangements. In TCRdb, the immuneACCESS table is reduced to in-frame sequences with V and J assigned. These tables do not hold every clone; where another copy was compared, an unresolved V gene accounts for under half, and the others remain unexplained. V and J calls and clone size are copied from that table; D and trimming were computed from the DNA. For this sample there are 210,000 or so clones; approximately 86% appear just once. In total, the top ten clones hold 1.5% of the sample.

Each collaborating institution followed its own protocols to collect whole blood in K2EDTA tubes. For TCRbeta analysis, collaborators shipped samples as frozen whole blood, isolated PBMCs, or DNA extracted from either of those sample types. Specimen: peripheral blood. The chain couples TRBV3-1 (or the pseudogene TRBV3-2) to TRBJ2-5; a weak D assignment points to TRBD2 (6 bases agree). The receptor comes from a man in his late teens or twenties with active or convalescent COVID-19. The nucleotides read TGTGCCAGCAGCGCCGGGAGTAGCGGAGCGAAAGAGACCCAGTACTTC. Translated, it reads CASSAGSSGAKETQYF.